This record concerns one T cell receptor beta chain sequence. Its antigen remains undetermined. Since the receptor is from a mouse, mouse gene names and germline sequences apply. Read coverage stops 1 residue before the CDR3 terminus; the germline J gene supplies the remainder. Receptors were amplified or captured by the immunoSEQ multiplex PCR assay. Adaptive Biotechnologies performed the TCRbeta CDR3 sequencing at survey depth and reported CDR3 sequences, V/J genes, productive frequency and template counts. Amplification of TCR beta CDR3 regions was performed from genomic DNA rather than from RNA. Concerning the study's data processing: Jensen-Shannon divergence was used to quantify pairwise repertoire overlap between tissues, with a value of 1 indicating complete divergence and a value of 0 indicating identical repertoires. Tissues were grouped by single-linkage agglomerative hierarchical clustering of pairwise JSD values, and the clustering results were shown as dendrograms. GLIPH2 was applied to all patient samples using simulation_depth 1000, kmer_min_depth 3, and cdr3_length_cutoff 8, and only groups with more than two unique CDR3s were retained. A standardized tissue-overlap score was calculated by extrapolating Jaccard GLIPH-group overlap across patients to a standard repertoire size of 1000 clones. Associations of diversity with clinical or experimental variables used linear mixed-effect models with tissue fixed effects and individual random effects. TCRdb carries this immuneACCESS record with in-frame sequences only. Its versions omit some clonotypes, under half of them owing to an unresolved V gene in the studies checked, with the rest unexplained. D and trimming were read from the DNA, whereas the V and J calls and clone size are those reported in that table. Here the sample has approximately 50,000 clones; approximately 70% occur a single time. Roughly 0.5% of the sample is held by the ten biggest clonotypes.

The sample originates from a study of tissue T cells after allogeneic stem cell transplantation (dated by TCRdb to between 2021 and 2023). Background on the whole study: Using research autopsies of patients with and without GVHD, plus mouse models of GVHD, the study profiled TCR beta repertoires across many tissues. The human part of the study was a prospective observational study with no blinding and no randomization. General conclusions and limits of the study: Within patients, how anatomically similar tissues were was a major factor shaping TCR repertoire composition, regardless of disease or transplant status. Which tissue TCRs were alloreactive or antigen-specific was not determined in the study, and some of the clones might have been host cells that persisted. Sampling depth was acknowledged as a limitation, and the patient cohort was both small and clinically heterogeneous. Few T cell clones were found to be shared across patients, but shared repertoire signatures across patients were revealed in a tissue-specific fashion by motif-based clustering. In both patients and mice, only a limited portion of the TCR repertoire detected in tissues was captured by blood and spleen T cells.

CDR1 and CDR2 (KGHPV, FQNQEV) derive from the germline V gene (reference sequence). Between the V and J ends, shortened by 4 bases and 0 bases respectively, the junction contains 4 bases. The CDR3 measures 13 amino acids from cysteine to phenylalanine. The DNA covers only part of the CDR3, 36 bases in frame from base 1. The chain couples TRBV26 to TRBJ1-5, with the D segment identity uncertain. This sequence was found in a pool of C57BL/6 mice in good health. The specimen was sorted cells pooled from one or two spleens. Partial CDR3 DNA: TGTGCCAGCAGTCCCCATAACAACCAGGCTCCGCTT. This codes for CASSPHNNQAPL. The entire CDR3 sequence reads CASSPHNNQAPLF.